One sample yielded the 18 T cell receptor beta chains listed below, sequenced in a study of blood T cell repertoires in COVID-19. Here immunoSEQ multiplex PCR was the method, and the copy in TCRdb shows in-frame clones only, minus some. Seen here are just over 350,000 clones, 86% observed once, and the top ten hold about 7.1%. The specimen sequenced was peripheral blood. These TCRs come from a woman aged 60-70 years with COVID-19, enrolled during active disease.

This clone occurred a few times. The chain uses TRBV5-1 and TRBJ1-2; the D gene is possibly TRBD1 (6 bases). CDR3 length: 14 residues. The V gene lost 4 bases and the J gene lost 5 bases, with 15 bases spanning the gap. Germline CDR1 SGHRS, CDR2 YFSETQ. CDR3 protein: CASSLPGTPYGYTF. The DNA of the CDR3 is TGCGCCAGCAGCCTTCCCGGGACACCGTATGGCTACACCTTC.

This chain's CDR3 is CASSLEVSRAFGYTF. The CDR3 nucleotides are TGTGCCAGCAGCTTAGAGGTTTCCAGGGCCTTTGGCTACACCTTC. The chain recombines TRBV7-8 with TRBJ1-2, with D perhaps matching TRBD1 (5 bases). Looked up from germline, CDR1 is SGHVS and CDR2 is FQNEAQ. The CDR3 runs 15 residues. V lost 1 base, J lost 7 bases, and 16 bases lay in between.

This clone was observed a few times. The chain is built from TRBV5-5 and TRBJ2-2; 7 positions match TRBD2. J lost 0 bases, V lost 0 bases, and 2 bases had no gene match. The CDR3 sequence is 16 residues long. Per germline, CDR1 SGHKS and CDR2 YYEKEE (reference sequence). CDR3 nucleotides: TGTGCCAGCAGCTTGGGTCTAGCGGCGAACACCGGGGAGCTGTTTTTT. This encodes CASSLGLAANTGELFF.

The J gene is TRBJ1-3, the V gene TRBV5-1; D is possibly TRBD1 (5 bases). The CDR3 sequence is 13 residues long. V shed 5 bases and J shed 7 bases, with 13 bases lying between them. Germline CDR1 and CDR2: SGHRS and YFSETQ. The CDR3 sequence is CASSSGGSNTIYF. The CDR3 DNA sequence: TGCGCCAGCAGTTCGGGGGGTAGCAACACCATATATTTT.

This clone was detected only a few times. The chain couples TRBV15 to TRBJ2-7; D is unclear. The germline gives CDR1 LNHNV, CDR2 YYDKDF (reference sequence). The CDR3 runs 15 residues. V lost 0 bases and J lost 6, with 15 bases in between. CDR3 in amino acids: CATSRESLQLGEQYF. Written as DNA, the CDR3 is TGTGCCACCAGCAGAGAGAGCCTCCAGCTAGGCGAGCAGTACTTC.

The rearrangement links TRBV19 to TRBJ1-5; D unresolved. Germline values: CDR1 LNHDA, CDR2 SQIVND (reference sequence). The CDR3 contains 15 residues. Trimming pared 3 bases from V and 9 bases from J, leaving 18 bases between. The CDR3 region has the DNA TGTGCCAGTAGTATCTGGTCAGTCGGAGGCATGCCCCAGCATTTT. Translation gives CASSIWSVGGMPQHF.

This sequence joins TRBV19 and TRBJ1-2; TRBD1 matches 9 bases. J was trimmed by 3 bases and V by 5 bases; bases with no gene match: 7. The germline V gene has CDR1 LNHDA and CDR2 SQIVND (reference sequence). The CDR3 has 15 residues. The CDR3 region is CASSARTGEYYGYTF. In nucleotides, the CDR3 is TGTGCCAGTAGTGCCCGGACAGGGGAGTACTATGGCTACACCTTC. The whole variable domain, filled in from reference TRBV19 and TRBJ1-2, reads DGGITQSPKYLFRKEGQNVTLSCEQNLNHDAMYWYRQDPGQGLRLIYYSQIVNDFQKGDIAEGYSVSREKKESFPLTVTSAQKNPTAFYLCASSARTGEYYGYTFGSGTRLTVV.

The chain has TRBV7-6 and TRBJ2-7, with D tentatively TRBD1 (6 bases). Per germline, CDR1 SGHVS and CDR2 FNYEAQ. The CDR3 runs 20 residues. The V and J ends lost 5 bases and 4 bases respectively, with 33 bases between them. This chain's CDR3 is CASSPLPGQVAYRVQYEQYF. CDR3 nucleotide sequence: TGTGCCAGCAGCCCCCTCCCGGGCCAGGTTGCTTACAGGGTACAATACGAGCAGTACTTC.

This chain links TRBV6-5 with TRBJ2-1; 9 bases align to TRBD2. CDR1 is MNHEY and CDR2 is SVGAGI in the germline V gene. J lost 7 bases, V lost 2 bases, and 0 bases had no gene match. The CDR3 sequence is 13 residues long. The CDR3 spells CASSYAGGNEQFF. DNA for the CDR3: TGTGCCAGCAGTTACGCGGGGGGGAATGAGCAGTTCTTC.

Concerning this clone itself: Other DNA sequences of this sample code for an identical CDR3. V is TRBV2 and J is TRBJ1-5, with D possibly being TRBD1 (5 bases). The CDR3 loop spans 13 amino acids. V lost 7 bases to trimming and J lost 2 bases, with 9 bases between them. Looked up from germline, CDR1 is SNHLY and CDR2 is FYNNEI. The CDR3: CASNRGGNQPQHF. The CDR3 DNA reads TGTGCCAGCAACCGGGGGGGCAATCAGCCCCAGCATTTT.

The chain joins TRBV29-1 to TRBJ1-2; D not resolved. In germline, CDR1 is SQVTM, CDR2 ANQGSEA. The CDR3 spans 13 residues. V was trimmed by 4 bases and J by 3 bases, leaving 12 bases between them. DNA of the CDR3: TGCAGCGTTGGGTTCGATACAGACTATGGCTACACCTTC. This translates into CSVGFDTDYGYTF. Combining the CDR3 with reference TRBV29-1 and TRBJ1-2 gives the whole variable domain SAVISQKPSRDICQRGTSLTIQCQVDSQVTMMFWYRQQPGQSLTLIATANQGSEATYESGFVIDKFPISRPNLTFSTLTVSNMSPEDSSIYLCSVGFDTDYGYTFGSGTRLTVV.

The chain employs TRBV10-3 and TRBJ1-1, with D possibly matching TRBD1 (5 bases). Germline V gene sequence: CDR1 ENHRY, CDR2 SYGVKD. The CDR3 is made up of 14 amino acids. Trimming left V 6 bases short and J 3 bases short, with 14 bases between. The CDR3 sequence is CAIRRQVRDTEAFF. The CDR3 DNA is TGTGCCATCAGGAGGCAGGTCAGGGACACTGAAGCTTTCTTT.

The rearrangement joins TRBV5-1 to TRBJ2-1; TRBD2 matches 11 bases. Germline V gives CDR1 SGHRS, CDR2 YFSETQ. The CDR3 loop spans 20 amino acids. With 0 bases clipped from V and 3 bases from J, the junction kept 14 bases outside the gene matches. CDR3 nucleotides: TGCGCCAGCAGCTTGGGAATAGTAGCGGGGGGGCGATACTACTACAATGAGCAGTTCTTC. Protein: CASSLGIVAGGRYYYNEQFF.

The V call is TRBV7-2, the J call TRBJ2-3; 12 bases map to TRBD2. V shed 5 bases, J shed 3 bases, and the junction held 6 bases outside the gene matches. Germline V lookup: CDR1 SGHTA, CDR2 FQGNSA. CDR3 length: 16 amino acids. The CDR3 coding sequence is TGTGCCAGCAGCCCCCTAGCGGGGGGGCTTACAGATACGCAGTATTTT. This sequence encodes CASSPLAGGLTDTQYF.

The chain employs TRBV4-1 and TRBJ2-7; 8 bases align to TRBD1. Germline CDR1 reads MGHRA; CDR2 reads YSYEKL. The V and J ends lost 6 bases and 3 bases, in that order; junction bases with no gene match: 13. The CDR3 is 16 residues long. The CDR3 region is CASRPILRGQGYEQYF. Here the CDR3 DNA reads TGCGCCAGCAGGCCAATATTAAGAGGACAGGGCTACGAGCAGTACTTC.

This rearrangement joins TRBV7-6 to TRBJ2-1, with 11 bases that match TRBD2. The CDR3 loop spans 16 amino acids. V shed 2 bases, J shed 7 bases, and the junction held 7 bases outside the gene matches. Per the germline V gene, CDR1 is SGHVS and CDR2 is FNYEAQ. The CDR3 nucleotides read TGTGCCAGCAGCTTATTAGCGGGGGGGCCGTCTAATGAGCAGTTCTTC. Encoded protein: CASSLLAGGPSNEQFF.

This chain connects TRBV9 to TRBJ1-2; 8 bases match TRBD1. J gave up 0 bases and V 3 bases, and 7 bases lay outside the gene matches. Per germline, CDR1 SGDLS and CDR2 YYNGEE. This CDR3 contains 16 residues. The CDR3 loop reads CASSDSRDRPNYGYTF. CDR3 coding DNA: TGTGCCAGCAGCGATTCTCGGGACAGGCCTAACTATGGCTACACCTTC.

In the case of this clone: The sample contains more than one DNA sequence encoding this CDR3. The chain recombines TRBV18 with TRBJ2-1, with 11 nucleotides matching TRBD2. This CDR3 contains 16 residues. With 3 bases clipped from V and 1 base from J, the junction kept 2 bases outside the gene matches. From germline, CDR1 is KGHSH and CDR2 LQKENI. CDR3 bases: TGTGCCAGCTCACCTACTAGCGGGGGTTCCTACAATGAGCAGTTCTTC. This codes for CASSPTSGGSYNEQFF.